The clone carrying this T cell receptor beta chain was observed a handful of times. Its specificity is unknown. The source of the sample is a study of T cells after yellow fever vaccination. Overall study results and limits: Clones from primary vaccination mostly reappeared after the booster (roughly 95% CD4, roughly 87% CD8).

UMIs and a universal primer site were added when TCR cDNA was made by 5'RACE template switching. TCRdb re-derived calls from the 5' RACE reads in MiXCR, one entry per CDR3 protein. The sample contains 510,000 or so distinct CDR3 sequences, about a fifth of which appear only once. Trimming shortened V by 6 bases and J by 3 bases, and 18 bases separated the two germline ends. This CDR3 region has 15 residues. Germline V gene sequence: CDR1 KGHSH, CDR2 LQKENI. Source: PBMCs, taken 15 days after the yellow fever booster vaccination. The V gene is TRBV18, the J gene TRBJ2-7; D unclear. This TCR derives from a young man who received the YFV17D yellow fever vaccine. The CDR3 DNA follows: TGTGCCAGCTCCCAACCACCGTCAGAGAGCTACGAGCAGTACTTC. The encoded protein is CASSQPPSESYEQYF.